One and the same sample provided the 2 T cell receptor beta chains below, sequenced in a study of blood T cell repertoires in COVID-19. Sequencing used immunoSEQ multiplex PCR; TCRdb keeps in-frame clones, though not all of them. Among around 180,000 clones listed, 70% to 90% were seen once. The material sequenced was peripheral blood. These receptors were taken from a man aged 70 or older with active or convalescent COVID-19.

V is TRBV19 and J is TRBJ1-5; D uncertain. Trimming pared 5 bases from V and 7 bases from J, leaving 18 bases between. This CDR3 has 15 amino acids. Germline-derived CDR1 and CDR2 are LNHDA and SQIVND (reference sequence). CDR3 coding DNA: TGTGCCAGTAGTTATGGGGAGGGAACGAGGCAGCCCCAGCATTTT. This codes for CASSYGEGTRQPQHF.

The chain has TRBV11-2 and TRBJ1-4; 11 bases map to TRBD1. This CDR3 is built from 18 residues. The V gene end was trimmed by 5 bases and the J gene end by 3 bases; junction bases not matched to a gene: 11. Per germline, CDR1 SGHAT and CDR2 FQNNGV. The CDR3 region has the DNA TGTGCCAGCAGCCGCCGGACAGGGGGCGCGACGGCTAATGAAAAACTGTTTTTT. It is translated as CASSRRTGGATANEKLFF.